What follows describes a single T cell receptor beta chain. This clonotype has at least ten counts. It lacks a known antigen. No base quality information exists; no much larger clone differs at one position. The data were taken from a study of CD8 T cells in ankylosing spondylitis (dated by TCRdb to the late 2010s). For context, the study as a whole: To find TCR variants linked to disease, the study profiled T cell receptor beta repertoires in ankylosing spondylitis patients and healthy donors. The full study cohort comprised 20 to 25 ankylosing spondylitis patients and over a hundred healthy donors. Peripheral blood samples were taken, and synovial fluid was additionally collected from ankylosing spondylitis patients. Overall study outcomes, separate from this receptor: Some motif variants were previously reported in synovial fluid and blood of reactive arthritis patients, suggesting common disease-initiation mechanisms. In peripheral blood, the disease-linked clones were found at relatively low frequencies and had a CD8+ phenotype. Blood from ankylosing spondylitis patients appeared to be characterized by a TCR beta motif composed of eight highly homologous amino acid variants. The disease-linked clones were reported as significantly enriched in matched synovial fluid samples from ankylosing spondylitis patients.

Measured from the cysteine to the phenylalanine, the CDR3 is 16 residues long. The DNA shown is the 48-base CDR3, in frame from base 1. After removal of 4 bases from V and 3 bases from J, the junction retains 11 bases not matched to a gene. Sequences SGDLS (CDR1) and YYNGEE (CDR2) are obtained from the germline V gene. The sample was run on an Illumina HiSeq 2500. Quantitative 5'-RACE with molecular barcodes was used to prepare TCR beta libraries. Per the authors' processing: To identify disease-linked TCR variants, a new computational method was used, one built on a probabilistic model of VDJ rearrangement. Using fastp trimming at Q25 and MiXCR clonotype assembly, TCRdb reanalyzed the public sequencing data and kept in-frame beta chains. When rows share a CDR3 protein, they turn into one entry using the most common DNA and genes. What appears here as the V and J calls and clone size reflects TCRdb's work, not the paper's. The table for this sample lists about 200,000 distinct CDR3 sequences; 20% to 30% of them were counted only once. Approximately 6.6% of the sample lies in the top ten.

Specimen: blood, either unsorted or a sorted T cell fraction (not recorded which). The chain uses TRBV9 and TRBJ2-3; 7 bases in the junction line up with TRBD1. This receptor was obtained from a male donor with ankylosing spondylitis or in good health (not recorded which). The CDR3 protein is CASSRERDRRTDTQYF. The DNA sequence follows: TGTGCCAGCAGCAGAGAACGGGACAGAAGAACAGATACGCAGTATTTT.